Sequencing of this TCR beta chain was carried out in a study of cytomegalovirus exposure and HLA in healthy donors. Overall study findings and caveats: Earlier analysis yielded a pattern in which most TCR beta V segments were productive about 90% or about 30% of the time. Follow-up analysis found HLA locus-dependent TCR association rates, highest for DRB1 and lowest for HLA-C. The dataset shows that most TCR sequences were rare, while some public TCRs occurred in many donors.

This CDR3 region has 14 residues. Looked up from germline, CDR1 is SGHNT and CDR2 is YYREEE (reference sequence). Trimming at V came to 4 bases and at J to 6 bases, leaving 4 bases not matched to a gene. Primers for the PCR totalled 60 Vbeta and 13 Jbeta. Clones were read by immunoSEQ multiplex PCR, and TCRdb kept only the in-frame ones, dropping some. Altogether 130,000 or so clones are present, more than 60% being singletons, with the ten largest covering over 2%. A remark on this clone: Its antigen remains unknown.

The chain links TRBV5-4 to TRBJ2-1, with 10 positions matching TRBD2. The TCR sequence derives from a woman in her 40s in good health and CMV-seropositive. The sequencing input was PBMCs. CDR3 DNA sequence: TGTGCCAGCAGCACTAGCGGGGTTGGCAATGAGCAGTTCTTC. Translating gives CASSTSGVGNEQFF.